This T cell receptor beta chain was identified in a study of blood T cell repertoires in COVID-19. Overall study context: The United States, Italy and Spain provided the acute and convalescent COVID-19 samples.

This clone showed up just once. Seattle cases were enrolled at active infection and followed longitudinally. Source study methods: Estimation of nucleated cell counts relied on the amplification of reference gene primers. The table came from immunoSEQ multiplex PCR; TCRdb's copy has only in-frame clones and leaves some out. V, J and clone size reflect that table, while D and trimming were determined from the DNA. Of approximately 300,000 clones in the sample, nearly 90% are singletons; the top ten hold 0.95% to 1.3%. CDR1 and CDR2 (germline): MNHEY, SMNVEV (reference sequence). The CDR3 runs to 18 residues. J was trimmed by 0 bases and V by 2 bases; bases with no gene match: 8.

Sample: peripheral blood. This receptor was identified in a woman in her 40s with COVID-19, enrolled during active disease. The chain carries TRBV27 and TRBJ2-1; 9 nucleotides align to TRBD2. Here the CDR3 DNA reads TGTGCCAGCAGTTTAAGAGTTTCTAGCGGGATCTCCTACAATGAGCAGTTCTTC. Translating it yields CASSLRVSSGISYNEQFF.